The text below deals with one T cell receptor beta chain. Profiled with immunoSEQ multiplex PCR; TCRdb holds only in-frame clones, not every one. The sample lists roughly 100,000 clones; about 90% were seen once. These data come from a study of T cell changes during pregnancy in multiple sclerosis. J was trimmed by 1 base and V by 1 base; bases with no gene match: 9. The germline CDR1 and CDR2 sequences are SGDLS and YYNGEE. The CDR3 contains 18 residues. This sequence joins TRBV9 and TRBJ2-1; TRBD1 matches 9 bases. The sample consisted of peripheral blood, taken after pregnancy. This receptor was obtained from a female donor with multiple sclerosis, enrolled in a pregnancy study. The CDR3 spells CASSVIPGTGSSYNEQFF. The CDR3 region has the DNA TGTGCCAGCAGCGTAATCCCCGGGACAGGGTCATCCTACAATGAGCAGTTCTTC.